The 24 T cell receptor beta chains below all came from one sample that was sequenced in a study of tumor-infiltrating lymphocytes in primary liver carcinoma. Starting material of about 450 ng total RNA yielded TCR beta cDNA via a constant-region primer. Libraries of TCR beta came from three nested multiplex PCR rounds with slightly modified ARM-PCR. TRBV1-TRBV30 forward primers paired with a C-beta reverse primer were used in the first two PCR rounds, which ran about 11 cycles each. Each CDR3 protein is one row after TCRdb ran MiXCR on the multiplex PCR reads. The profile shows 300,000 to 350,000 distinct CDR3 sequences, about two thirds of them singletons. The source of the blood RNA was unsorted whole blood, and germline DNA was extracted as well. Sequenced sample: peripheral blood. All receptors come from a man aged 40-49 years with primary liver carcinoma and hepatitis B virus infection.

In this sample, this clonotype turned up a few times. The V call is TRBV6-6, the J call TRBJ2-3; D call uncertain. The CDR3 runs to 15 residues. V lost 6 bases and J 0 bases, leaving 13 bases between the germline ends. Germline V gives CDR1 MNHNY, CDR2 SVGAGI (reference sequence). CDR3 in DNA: TGTGCCAGCAGGTACCGTGGCTCTAGCACAGATACGCAGTATTTT. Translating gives CASRYRGSSTDTQYF.

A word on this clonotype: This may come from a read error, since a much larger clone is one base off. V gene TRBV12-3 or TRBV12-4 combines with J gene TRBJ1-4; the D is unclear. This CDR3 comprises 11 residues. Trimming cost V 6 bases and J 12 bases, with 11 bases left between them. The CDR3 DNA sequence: TGTGCCAGCAGATTGTATAACGAACTGTTTTTT. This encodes CASRLYNELFF.

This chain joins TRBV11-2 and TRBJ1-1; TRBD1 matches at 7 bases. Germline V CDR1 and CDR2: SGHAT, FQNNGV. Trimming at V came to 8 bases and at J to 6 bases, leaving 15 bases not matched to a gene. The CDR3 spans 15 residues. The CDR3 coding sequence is TGTGCCAGCGGCCGACCGACAGGGCGGCACGCTGAAGCTTTCTTT. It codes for CASGRPTGRHAEAFF. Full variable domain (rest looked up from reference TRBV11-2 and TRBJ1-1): EAGVAQSPRYKIIEKRQSVAFWCNPISGHATLYWYQQILGQGPKLLIQFQNNGVVDDSQLPKDRFSAERLKGVDSTLKIQPAKLEDSAVYLCASGRPTGRHAEAFFGQGTRLTVV.

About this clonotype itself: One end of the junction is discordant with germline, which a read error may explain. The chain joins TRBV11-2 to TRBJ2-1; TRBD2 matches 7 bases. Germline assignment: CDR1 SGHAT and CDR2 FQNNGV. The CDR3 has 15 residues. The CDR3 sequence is CANSFSGPLDNEQFF. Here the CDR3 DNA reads TGTGCCAACAGCTTTAGCGGGCCACTCGACAATGAGCAGTTCTTC.

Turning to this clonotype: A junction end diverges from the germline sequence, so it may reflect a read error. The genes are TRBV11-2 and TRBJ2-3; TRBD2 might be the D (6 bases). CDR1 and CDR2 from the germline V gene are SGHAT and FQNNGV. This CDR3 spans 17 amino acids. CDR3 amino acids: CASIPLAGSTNTDTQYF. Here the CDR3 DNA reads TGTGCCAGCATTCCCCTCGCCGGGAGCACCAACACAGATACGCAATATTTT.

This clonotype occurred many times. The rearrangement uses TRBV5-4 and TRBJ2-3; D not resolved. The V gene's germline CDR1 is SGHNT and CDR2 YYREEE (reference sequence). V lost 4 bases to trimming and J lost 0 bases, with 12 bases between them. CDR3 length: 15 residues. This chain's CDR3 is CASSPGGGSTDTQYF. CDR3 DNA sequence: TGTGCCAGCAGCCCGGGTGGCGGAAGCACAGATACGCAGTATTTT.

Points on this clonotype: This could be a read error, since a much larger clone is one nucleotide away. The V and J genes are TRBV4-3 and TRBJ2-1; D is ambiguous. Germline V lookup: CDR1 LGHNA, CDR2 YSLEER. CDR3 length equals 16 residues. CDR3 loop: CASSQDRVGTYNGQFF. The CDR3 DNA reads TGCGCCAGCAGCCAAGATCGGGTGGGAACCTACAATGGGCAGTTCTTC.

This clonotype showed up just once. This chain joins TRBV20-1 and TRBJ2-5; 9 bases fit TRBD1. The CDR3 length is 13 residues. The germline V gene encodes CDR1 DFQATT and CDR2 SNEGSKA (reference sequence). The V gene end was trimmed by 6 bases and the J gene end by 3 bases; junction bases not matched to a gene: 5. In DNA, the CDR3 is TGCAGTGCGGACCGGGACAGGGAAGAGACCCAGTACTTC. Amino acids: CSADRDREETQYF.

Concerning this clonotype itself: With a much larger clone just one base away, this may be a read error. CDR3 DNA: TGTGCCATCAGTCCGGGGATCGGTAATCAGCCCCAGCATTTT. It codes for CAISPGIGNQPQHF. The chain has TRBV10-3 and TRBJ1-5, with unresolved D. The germline gives CDR1 ENHRY, CDR2 SYGVKD. V dropped 5 bases and J dropped 4 bases, with 12 bases sitting between them. The CDR3 sequence is 14 residues long.

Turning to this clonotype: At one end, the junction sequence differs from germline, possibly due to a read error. The CDR3 region has the DNA TGTGCCAGTAGCTTAGGGTCTCTAGCGGCATCGCACAATGAGCAGTTCTTC. Protein sequence: CASSLGSLAASHNEQFF. The chain uses TRBV11-2 and TRBJ2-1, with TRBD2 matching over 7 bases. The germline V gene encodes CDR1 SGHAT and CDR2 FQNNGV. The length of the CDR3 is 17 residues. Drawing the rest from reference TRBV11-2 and TRBJ2-1, the complete variable domain is EAGVAQSPRYKIIEKRQSVAFWCNPISGHATLYWYQQILGQGPKLLIQFQNNGVVDDSQLPKDRFSAERLKGVDSTLKIQPAKLEDSAVYLCASSLGSLAASHNEQFFGPGTRLTVL.

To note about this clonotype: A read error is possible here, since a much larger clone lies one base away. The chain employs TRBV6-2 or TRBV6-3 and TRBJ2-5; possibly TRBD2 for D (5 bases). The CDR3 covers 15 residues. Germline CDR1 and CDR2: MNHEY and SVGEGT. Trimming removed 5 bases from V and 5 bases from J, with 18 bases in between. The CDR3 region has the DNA TGTGCCAGCAGTCCCATACTAGTGGGAGCGGAGACCCAGTACTTC. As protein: CASSPILVGAETQYF.

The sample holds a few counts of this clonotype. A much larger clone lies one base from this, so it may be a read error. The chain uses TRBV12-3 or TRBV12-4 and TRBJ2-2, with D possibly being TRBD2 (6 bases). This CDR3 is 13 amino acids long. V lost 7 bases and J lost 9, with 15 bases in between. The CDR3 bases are TGTGCCAGCACCCAGACTAGGACCTGGGAGCTGTTTTTT. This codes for CASTQTRTWELFF.

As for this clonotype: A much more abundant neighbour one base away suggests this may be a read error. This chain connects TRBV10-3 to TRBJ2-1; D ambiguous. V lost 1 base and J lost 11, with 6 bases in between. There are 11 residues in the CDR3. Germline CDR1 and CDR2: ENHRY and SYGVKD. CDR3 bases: TGTGCCATCAGTGAGTTGGGTAAGCAGTTCTTC. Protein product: CAISELGKQFF.

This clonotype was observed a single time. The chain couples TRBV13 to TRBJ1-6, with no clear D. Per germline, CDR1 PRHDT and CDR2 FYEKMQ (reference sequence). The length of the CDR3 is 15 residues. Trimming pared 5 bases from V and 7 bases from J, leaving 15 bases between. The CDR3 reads CASSPRLGVNSPLHF. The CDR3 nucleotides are TGTGCCAGCAGCCCGCGCCTCGGGGTAAATTCACCCCTCCACTTT.

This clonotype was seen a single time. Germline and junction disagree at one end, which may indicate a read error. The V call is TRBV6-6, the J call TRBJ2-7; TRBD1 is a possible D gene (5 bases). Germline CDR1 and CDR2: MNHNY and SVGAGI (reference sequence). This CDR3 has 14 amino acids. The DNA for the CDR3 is TGTGTCAGCAGTTACAAAGGGGAATCCCACAAGCAGTACTTC. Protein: CVSSYKGESHKQYF.

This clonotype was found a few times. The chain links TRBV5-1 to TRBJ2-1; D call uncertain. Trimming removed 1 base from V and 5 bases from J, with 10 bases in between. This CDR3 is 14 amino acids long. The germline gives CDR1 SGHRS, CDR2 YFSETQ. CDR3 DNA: TGCGCCAGCAGCTTGAGTGCAGCTAACAATGAGCAGTTCTTC. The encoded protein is CASSLSAANNEQFF. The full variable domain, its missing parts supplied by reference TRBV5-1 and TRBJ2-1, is KAGVTQTPRYLIKTRGQQVTLSCSPISGHRSVSWYQQTPGQGLQFLFEYFSETQRNKGNFPGRFSGRQFSNSRSEMNVSTLELGDSALYLCASSLSAANNEQFFGPGTRLTVL.

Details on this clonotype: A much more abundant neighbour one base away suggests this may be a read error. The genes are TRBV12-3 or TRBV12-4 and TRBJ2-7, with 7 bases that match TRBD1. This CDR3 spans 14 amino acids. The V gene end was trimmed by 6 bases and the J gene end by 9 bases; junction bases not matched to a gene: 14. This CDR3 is CASRKDRAAHVQYF. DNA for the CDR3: TGTGCCAGCAGAAAAGACAGGGCTGCCCACGTGCAGTACTTC.

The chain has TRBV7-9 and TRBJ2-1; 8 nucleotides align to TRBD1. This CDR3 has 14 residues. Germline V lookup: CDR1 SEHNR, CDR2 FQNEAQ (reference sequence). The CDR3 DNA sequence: TGTTCCATCAGCTTACAGGGGGTTGGCAATGAGCAGTTCTTC. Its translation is CSISLQGVGNEQFF. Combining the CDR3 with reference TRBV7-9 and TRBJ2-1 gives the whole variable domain DTGVSQNPRHKITKRGQNVTFRCDPISEHNRLYWYRQTLGQGPEFLTYFQNEAQLEKSRLLSDRFSAERPKGSFSTLEIQRTEQGDSAMYLCSISLQGVGNEQFFGPGTRLTVL.

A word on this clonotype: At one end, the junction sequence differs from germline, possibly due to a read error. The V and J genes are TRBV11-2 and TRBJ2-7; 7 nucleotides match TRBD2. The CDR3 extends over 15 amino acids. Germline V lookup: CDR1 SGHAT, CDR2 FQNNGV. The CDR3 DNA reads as TGTGCCAGCAACTTAGCCGGGACTAAGGTTGATGAGCAGTACTTC. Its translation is CASNLAGTKVDEQYF. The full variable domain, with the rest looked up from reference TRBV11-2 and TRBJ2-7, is EAGVAQSPRYKIIEKRQSVAFWCNPISGHATLYWYQQILGQGPKLLIQFQNNGVVDDSQLPKDRFSAERLKGVDSTLKIQPAKLEDSAVYLCASNLAGTKVDEQYFGPGTRLTVT.

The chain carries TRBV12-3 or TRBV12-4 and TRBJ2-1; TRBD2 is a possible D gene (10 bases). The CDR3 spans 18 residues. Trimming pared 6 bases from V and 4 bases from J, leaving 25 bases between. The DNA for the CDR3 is TGTGCCAGCAGCAGGACAGGGGATGATAGCGGGAGGTACAATGAGCAGTTCTTC. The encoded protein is CASSRTGDDSGRYNEQFF.

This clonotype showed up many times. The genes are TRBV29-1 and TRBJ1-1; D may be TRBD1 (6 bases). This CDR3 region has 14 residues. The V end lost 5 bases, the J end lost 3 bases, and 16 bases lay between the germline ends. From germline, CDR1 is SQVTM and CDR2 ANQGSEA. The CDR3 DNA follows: TGCAGCGTTCCGCCTCCAACAGGGTACACTGAAGCTTTCTTT. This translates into CSVPPPTGYTEAFF.

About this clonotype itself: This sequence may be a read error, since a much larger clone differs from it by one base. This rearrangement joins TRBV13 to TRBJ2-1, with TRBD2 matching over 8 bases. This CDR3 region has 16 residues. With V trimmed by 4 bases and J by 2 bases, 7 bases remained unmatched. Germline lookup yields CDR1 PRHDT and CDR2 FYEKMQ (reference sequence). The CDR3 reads CASSSGIAGTYNEQFF. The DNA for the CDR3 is TGTGCCAGCAGCTCCGGAATAGCGGGAACCTACAATGAGCAGTTCTTC.

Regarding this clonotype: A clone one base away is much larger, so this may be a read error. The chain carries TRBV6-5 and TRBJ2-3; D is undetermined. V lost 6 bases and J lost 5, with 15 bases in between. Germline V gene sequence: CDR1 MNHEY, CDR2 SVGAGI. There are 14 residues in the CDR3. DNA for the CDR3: TGTGCCAGCAGGGCTACTTATAACATAGATACGCAGTATTTT. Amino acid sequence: CASRATYNIDTQYF.

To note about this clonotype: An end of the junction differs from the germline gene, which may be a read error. The CDR3 sequence is CASSLELYTDMQYF. The CDR3 region has the DNA TGTGCCAGCAGCTTAGAACTTTATACCGATATGCAGTACTTT. The V call is TRBV11-2, the J call TRBJ2-3; D is unclear. CDR1 SGHAT and CDR2 FQNNGV come from the germline V gene. The CDR3 sequence is 14 residues long.